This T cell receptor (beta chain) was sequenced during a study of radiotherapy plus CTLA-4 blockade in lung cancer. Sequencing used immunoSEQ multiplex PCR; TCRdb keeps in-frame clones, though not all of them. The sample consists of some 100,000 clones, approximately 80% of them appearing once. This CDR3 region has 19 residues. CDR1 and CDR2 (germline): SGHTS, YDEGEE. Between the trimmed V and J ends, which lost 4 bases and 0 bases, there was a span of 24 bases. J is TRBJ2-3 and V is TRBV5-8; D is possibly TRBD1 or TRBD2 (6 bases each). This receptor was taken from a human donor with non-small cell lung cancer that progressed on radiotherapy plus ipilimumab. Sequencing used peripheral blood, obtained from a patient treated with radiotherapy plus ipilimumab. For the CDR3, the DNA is TGTGCCAGCAGCGCCCGTGGGGGGCGTGGTGGGTCTAGCACAGATACGCAGTATTTT. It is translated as CASSARGGRGGSSTDTQYF.